This T cell receptor beta chain emerged from a study of blood T cell repertoires in COVID-19. In the study overall: Specimens from acute and convalescent COVID-19 originated in the United States, Italy and Spain. T cells, B-cell-depleted T cells, or PBMCs supplied cDNA or gDNA.

Study processing details: Amplification with reference gene primers provided the estimates of nucleated cell counts. Data came from immunoSEQ multiplex PCR; TCRdb stores just in-frame clones and leaves some out. That table gives V, J and clone size, and the DNA gave D and trimming. Of a few hundred thousand clones listed, 85% are singletons. Germline loops: CDR1 PRHDT, CDR2 FYEKMQ (reference sequence). V lost 4 bases and J lost 1, with 17 bases in between. The CDR3 sequence is 17 residues long. The chain links TRBV13 to TRBJ2-1; tentatively, D is TRBD1 (5 bases). The sample comprised peripheral blood. The TCR originated in a woman aged 18-29 years with acute or convalescent COVID-19. The CDR3 DNA reads TGTGCCAGCAGCTCCCCGCGCCAGGGAAGGTCCTACAATGAGCAGTTCTTC. It specifies CASSSPRQGRSYNEQFF.